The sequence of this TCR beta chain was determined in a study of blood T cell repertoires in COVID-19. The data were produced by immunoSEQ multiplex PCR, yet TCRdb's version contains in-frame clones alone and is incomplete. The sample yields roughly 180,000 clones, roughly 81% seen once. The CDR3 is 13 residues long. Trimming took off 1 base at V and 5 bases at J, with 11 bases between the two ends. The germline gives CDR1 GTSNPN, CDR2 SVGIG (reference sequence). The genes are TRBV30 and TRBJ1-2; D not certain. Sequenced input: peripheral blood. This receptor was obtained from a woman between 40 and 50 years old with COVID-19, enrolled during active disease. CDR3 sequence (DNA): TGTGCCTGGAGTGCCCGGGGTGTGTATGGCTACACCTTC. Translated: CAWSARGVYGYTF.